This T cell receptor beta chain was recovered during a study of Ad26.COV2.S vaccination and SARS-CoV-2 variants (dated by TCRdb to about 2021). Study-wide context: Donors in the vaccine arm were drawn from COV1001, a phase I-IIa trial of Ad26.COV2.S in healthy adults that was multicentre, randomized, double-blind and placebo-controlled. Trial participants were randomized into five groups of five, in which low-dose or high-dose Ad26.COV2.S was given once or twice, or placebo was given on both occasions. Investigators did not know the trial group allocation while performing experiments and assessing outcomes. The TCR-sequenced set comprised about 30 samples: about 19 Ad26.COV2.S vaccine recipients, 5 placebo recipients and 8 SARS-CoV-2 convalescent individuals. Ad26.COV2.S was given intramuscularly at 5x10^10 or 1x10^11 viral particles, as a single shot or as two shots 56 days apart. TCRbeta repertoire sequencing served as the tool for gauging how specific and how broad the SARS-CoV-2-reactive T cell receptors were following Ad26.COV2.S vaccination. Overall study outcomes, separate from this receptor: The authors noted that the TCR breadth and depth analyses may have underestimated total T cell responses. Comparable non-spike TCR breadth was observed between vaccine and placebo recipients, consistent with only spike being contained in the vaccine. Higher spike-specific TCR breadth was observed in Ad26.COV2.S recipients than in placebo recipients (P = 0.0014). The study was not powered for comparison of responses between vaccine doses or regimens. Substantial breadth of spike-specific CD8+ and CD4+ T cell responses was reported after vaccination.

This clone was seen a few times. What antigen it recognizes has not been identified. No much larger clone exists at a distance of one base, and base qualities are not known. This specimen's treatment or condition label, per the study, means: some 20 received Ad26.COV2.S at low or high dose, single or two shots; several received placebo; per-sample allocation not given. Repertoires of vaccine and placebo recipients were sequenced from samples collected on day 63 after the first injection. In Cohort 1b, 25 or so adults aged 18-55 years were enrolled at a single site in Boston, USA, between 29 July and 7 August 2020. Ad26.COV2.S consisted of a replication-incompetent adenovirus type 26 vector by which a prefusion-stabilized SARS-CoV-2 spike protein from the original Wuhan strain was expressed. The immunoSEQ Assay was the method used to sequence TCRbeta CDR3 regions. After extraction, genomic DNA underwent amplification by bias-controlled multiplex PCR, followed by high-throughput sequencing. From the authors' description of their analysis: To quantify the absolute abundance of every unique TCRbeta CDR3 region, sequences were collapsed and filtered. T cell fraction was estimated by normalizing TCRbeta template counts to usable DNA, which was measured by amplifying reference genes present in all nucleated cells. Repertoire TCRs were annotated as SARS-CoV-2-specific by exact matching of V gene, CDR3 amino acid sequence and J gene to a known reactive TCR set. The reference SARS-CoV-2 TCR set came from MIRA and was filtered for enrichment in COVID-19-positive ImmuneCODE repertoires, removing public or cross-reactive TCRs. Drawing on the MIRA antigens, annotated TCRs were analysed further at the level of specific ORF or position within ORF. Breadth was defined as annotated unique rearrangements over total unique productive rearrangements; depth was the summed frequency of those rearrangements. Two-sided Wilcoxon rank-sum tests were applied when comparing TCR breadth between groups. Here the immuneACCESS table is served through TCRdb, limited to in-frame sequences with V and J called. Missing clones are a known gap in these copies; in checked studies unresolved V genes cover under half, and the rest lacks a known reason. D and trimming were read from the DNA, whereas the V and J calls and clone size are those reported in that table. The sample table lists 380,000 or so clones, about four fifths of them with a count of one. The ten largest clones add up to 7% to 9.5% of the sample.

The junction shows trimming of 9 bases on V and 1 base on J, plus 13 bases between the germline ends. The CDR3 starts with the cysteine, ends with the phenylalanine, and has 13 residues. Only CDR3 DNA remains: 39 bases, in frame from the first base. Per the germline V gene, SGHRS is the CDR1 and YFSETQ is the CDR2. The source of this sequence is a person between 18 and 65 years old who received the Ad26.COV2.S COVID-19 vaccine or a placebo. Recombination joined TRBV5-1 with TRBJ1-1; the D gene is possibly TRBD1, with 5 bases matching. The sequences come from peripheral blood, collected in a trial of Ad26.COV2.S vaccine versus placebo. The CDR3 is CATMRGENTEAFF. The nucleotides are TGCGCCACCATGAGGGGCGAGAACACTGAAGCTTTCTTT.